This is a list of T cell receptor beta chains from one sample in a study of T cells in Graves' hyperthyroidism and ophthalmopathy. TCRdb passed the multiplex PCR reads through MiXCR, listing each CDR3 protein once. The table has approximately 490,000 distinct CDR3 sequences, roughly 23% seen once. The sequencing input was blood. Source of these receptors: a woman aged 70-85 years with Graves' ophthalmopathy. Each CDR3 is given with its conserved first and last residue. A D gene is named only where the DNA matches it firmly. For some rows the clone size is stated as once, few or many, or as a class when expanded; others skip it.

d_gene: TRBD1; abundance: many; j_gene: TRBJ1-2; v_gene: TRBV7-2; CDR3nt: TGTGCCAGCAGCCCTCCTGACAGGGCCTATGGCTACACCTTC; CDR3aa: CASSPPDRAYGYTF
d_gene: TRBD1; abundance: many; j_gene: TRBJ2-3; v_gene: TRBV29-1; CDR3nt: TGCAGCGTTGGTCCTAGGGGGCCCACAGATACGCAGTATTTT; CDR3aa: CSVGPRGPTDTQYF
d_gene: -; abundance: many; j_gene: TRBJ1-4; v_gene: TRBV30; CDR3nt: TGTGCCGGGAGAAGGGAACCAGGTGAAAAACTGTTTTTT; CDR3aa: CAGRREPGEKLFF
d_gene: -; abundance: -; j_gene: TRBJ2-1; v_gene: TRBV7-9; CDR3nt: TGTGCCAGCAGCTTAGTTAGTTCCTACAATGAGCAGTTCTTC; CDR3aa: CASSLVSSYNEQFF
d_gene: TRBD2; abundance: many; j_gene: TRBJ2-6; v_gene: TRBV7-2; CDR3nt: TGTGCCAGCAGCTTCCGAGCGGGGGGGGGCCAAAGCTCTGGGGCCAACGTCCTGACTTTC; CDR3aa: CASSFRAGGGQSSGANVLTF
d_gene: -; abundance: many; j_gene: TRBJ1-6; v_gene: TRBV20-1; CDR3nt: TGCAGTGCCGGACAGACTACTTCACCCCTCCACTTT; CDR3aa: CSAGQTTSPLHF
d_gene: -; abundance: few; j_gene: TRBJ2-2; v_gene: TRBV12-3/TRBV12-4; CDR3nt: TGTGCCAGCAGTTTATATCAGGCGTCGAACACCGGGGAGCTGTTTTTT; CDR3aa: CASSLYQASNTGELFF
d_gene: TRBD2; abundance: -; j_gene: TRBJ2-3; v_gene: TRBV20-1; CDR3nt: TGCAGTGCTAGAGCTCCCACCGGGACTAGCGACACAGATACGCAGTATTTT; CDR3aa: CSARAPTGTSDTDTQYF
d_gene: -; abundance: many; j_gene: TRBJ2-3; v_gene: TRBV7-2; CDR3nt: TGTGCCAGCAGCTTAGCGGCCGGAGGGACAGATACGCAGTATTTT; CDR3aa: CASSLAAGGTDTQYF
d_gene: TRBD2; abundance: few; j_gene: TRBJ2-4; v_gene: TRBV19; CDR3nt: TGTGCCAGTAGTCCAGGCGGGAGGAATGCTAAGGTCAAAAACATTCAGTACTTC; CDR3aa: CASSPGGRNAKVKNIQYF
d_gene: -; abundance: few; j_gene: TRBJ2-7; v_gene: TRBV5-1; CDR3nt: TGCGCCAGCAGCTCGTATCGCGAGCAGTACTTC; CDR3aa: CASSSYREQYF
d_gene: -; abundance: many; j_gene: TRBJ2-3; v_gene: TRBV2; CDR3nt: TGTGCCAGCAGTGAGCCCCAGGGGGGAGCAGATACGCAGTATTTT; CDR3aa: CASSEPQGGADTQYF
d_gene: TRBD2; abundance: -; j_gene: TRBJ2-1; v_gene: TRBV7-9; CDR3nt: TGTGCCAGCAGCCCCCAGCGGGACTCCTACAATGAGCAGTTCTTC; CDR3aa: CASSPQRDSYNEQFF
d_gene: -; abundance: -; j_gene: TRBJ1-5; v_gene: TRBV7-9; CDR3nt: TGTGCCAGCAGCTTAGACAGCGGAGGTAGTCAGCCCCAGCATTTT; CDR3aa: CASSLDSGGSQPQHF
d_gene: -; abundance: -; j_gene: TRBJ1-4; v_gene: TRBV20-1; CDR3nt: TGCAGTGCCAGCGACAGTCTCTCGGGTGAAAAACTGTTTTTT; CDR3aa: CSASDSLSGEKLFF
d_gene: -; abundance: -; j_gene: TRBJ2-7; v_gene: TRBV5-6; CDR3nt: TGTGCCAGCAGTCAAGAAAATAGAGTCGGGTTCGAGCAGTACTTC; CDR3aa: CASSQENRVGFEQYF
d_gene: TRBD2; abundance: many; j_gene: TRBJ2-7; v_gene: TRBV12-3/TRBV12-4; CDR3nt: TGTGCCAGCAGTTTGTGGACTAGCGACGAGCAGTACTTC; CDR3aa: CASSLWTSDEQYF
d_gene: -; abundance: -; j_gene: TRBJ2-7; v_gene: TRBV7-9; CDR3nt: TGTGTCAGCAGCTTAGCTCCGTACGAGCAGTACTTC; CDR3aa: CVSSLAPYEQYF
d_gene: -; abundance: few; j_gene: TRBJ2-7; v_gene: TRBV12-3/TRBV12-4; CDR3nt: TGTGCCAGCAGTTCCAGCGGAGGGTTCTACGAGCAGTACTTC; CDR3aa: CASSSSGGFYEQYF
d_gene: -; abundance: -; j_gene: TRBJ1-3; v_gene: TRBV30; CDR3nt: TGTGCCTGGACAGTCGGAAACACCATATATTTT; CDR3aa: CAWTVGNTIYF
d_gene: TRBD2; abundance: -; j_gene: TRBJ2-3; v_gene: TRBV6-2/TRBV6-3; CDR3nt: TGTGCCAGCAGCCCCTTAGTAGCGGGAGTCCCCACAGATACGCAGTATTTT; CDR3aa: CASSPLVAGVPTDTQYF
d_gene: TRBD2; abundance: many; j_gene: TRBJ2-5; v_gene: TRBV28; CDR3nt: TGTGCCAGCAGTTTAGTAGCGGGAGGGCCCTTAGAGACCCAGTACTTC; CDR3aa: CASSLVAGGPLETQYF
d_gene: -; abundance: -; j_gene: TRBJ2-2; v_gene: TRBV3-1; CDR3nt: TGCGCCAGCAGCCCCCTGGTCGGGAAGAACACCGGGGAGCTGTTTTTT; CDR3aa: CASSPLVGKNTGELFF
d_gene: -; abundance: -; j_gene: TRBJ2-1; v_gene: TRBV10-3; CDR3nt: TGTGCCATCAGTGGAGGGGGGAATGAGCAGTTCTTC; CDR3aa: CAISGGGNEQFF
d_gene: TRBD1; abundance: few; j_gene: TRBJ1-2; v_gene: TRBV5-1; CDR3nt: TGCGCCAGCAGCTTGGCAGGGGGCGTCATCTATGGCTACACCTTC; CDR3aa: CASSLAGGVIYGYTF
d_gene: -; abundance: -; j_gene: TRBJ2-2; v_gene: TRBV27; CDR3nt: TGTGCCAGCAGTGTCCTCCCGTTCGCAGGGATGAACACCGGGGAGCTGTTTTTT; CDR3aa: CASSVLPFAGMNTGELFF
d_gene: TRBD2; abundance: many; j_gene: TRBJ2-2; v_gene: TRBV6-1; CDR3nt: TGTGCCAGCAGTTCGACTAGCGGAGGGAACACCGGGGAGCTGTTTTTT; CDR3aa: CASSSTSGGNTGELFF
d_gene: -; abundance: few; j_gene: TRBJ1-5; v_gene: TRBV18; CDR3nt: TGTGCCAGCTCACCTCTGAGCAGCAATCAGCCCCAGCATTTT; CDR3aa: CASSPLSSNQPQHF
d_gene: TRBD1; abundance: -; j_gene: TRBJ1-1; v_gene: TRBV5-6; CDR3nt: TGTGCCAGCAGCGTCAGGGGGGAAGCTTTCTTT; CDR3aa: CASSVRGEAFF
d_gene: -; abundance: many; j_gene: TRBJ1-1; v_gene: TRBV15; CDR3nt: TGTGCCACCAGCAGAGAGACAGGATTTTTTGAAGCTTTCTTT; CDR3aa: CATSRETGFFEAFF
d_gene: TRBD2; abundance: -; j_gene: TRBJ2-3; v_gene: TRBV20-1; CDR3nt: TGCAGTGCTACTAGCGGGAGAACCACAGATACGCAGTATTTT; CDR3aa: CSATSGRTTDTQYF
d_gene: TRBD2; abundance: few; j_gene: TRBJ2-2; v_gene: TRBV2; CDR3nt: TGTGCCAGCAGAAGGACTAGCGGGGCGACCGGGGAGCTGTTTTTT; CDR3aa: CASRRTSGATGELFF
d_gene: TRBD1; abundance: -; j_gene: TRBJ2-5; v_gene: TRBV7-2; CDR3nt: TGTGCCAGCAGCTCGTGGACAGGGGGGTCCGGAGAGACCCAGTACTTC; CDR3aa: CASSSWTGGSGETQYF
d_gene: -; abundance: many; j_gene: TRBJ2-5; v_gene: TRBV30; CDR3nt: TGTGCCTGGAGTATCCGGGAGACCCAGTACTTC; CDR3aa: CAWSIRETQYF
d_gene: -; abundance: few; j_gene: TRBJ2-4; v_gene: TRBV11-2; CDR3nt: TGTGCCAGCAGCAAGAAGGTTCTGGTAGGGGCGGCCAAAAACATTCAGTACTTC; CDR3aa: CASSKKVLVGAAKNIQYF
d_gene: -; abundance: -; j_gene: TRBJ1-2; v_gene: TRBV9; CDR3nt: TGTGCCAGCAGCGTAGGCTCCCATGGCTACACCTTC; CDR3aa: CASSVGSHGYTF
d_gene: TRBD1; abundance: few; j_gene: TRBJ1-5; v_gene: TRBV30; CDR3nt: TGTGCCTGGGAAACAGGGGGCGCGCCCTTCGTCCAGCCCCAGCATTTT; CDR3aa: CAWETGGAPFVQPQHF
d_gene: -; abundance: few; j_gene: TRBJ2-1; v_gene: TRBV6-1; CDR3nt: TGTGCCAGCACCCAGACAGAAACGAGATACAATGAGCAGTTCTTC; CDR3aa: CASTQTETRYNEQFF
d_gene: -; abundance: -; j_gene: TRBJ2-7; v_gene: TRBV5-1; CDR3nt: TGCGCCAGCAGCTTGCAGGCGAATGCCCAGAGCCCGGGAACTTCCGAGCAGTACTTC; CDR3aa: CASSLQANAQSPGTSEQYF
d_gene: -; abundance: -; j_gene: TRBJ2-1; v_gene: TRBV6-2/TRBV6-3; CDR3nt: TGTGCCAGCAGGCCCGACAGCAACCCCTACAATGAGCAGTTCTTC; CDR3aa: CASRPDSNPYNEQFF
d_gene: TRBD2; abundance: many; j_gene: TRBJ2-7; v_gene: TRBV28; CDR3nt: TGTGCCAGCAGTAGCGGGGGGTCGATGTCCTACGAGCAGTACTTC; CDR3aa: CASSSGGSMSYEQYF
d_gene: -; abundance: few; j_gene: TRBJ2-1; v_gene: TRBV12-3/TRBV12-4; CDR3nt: TGTGCCAGCAGTCCATTCTTGCGGAGGAGCTCCTACAATGAGCAGTTCTTC; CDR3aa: CASSPFLRRSSYNEQFF
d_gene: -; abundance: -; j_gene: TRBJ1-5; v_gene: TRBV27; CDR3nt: TGTGCCAGCAGTTTATCATCGGGGAATCGAAATCAGCCCCAGCATTTT; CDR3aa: CASSLSSGNRNQPQHF